This T cell receptor beta chain came from a study of T-cell reconstitution after alpha-beta-depleted transplantation in children. Whole-study results and caveats: High day-60 TCRbeta diversity in some patients came from surviving recipient T cells and thymic progenitors. From newly produced T cells came most of the T-cell counts and diversity one year after transplant. Two months or so post-transplant, alpha-beta T cells reportedly derived from several hundred expanded graft clones.

This clonotype was counted many times. Its antigen remains unidentified. The CDR3 runs to 16 residues. Looked up from germline, CDR1 is SGHRS and CDR2 is YFSETQ. Deletions cut 2 bases from V and 0 bases from J, with 9 bases between. TCRbeta library preparation incorporated unique molecular identifiers. TCRdb re-called the PCR reads through MiXCR, storing one row per CDR3 protein. This sample has around 300,000 distinct CDR3 sequences, with roughly 7.8% found just once. The receptor was isolated from a female patient aged 2-9 years who had a stem cell transplant for Fanconi anemia, so the T cells may come from the graft donor. Specimen: peripheral blood, collected 360 days after TCRalphabeta/CD19-depleted stem cell transplant. V is TRBV5-1 and J is TRBJ2-6; a possible D gene is TRBD2 (6 bases). CDR3 DNA sequence: TGCGCCAGCAGCTTTTCCGGGGGCTCTGGGGCCAACGTCCTGACTTTC. As protein: CASSFSGGSGANVLTF.